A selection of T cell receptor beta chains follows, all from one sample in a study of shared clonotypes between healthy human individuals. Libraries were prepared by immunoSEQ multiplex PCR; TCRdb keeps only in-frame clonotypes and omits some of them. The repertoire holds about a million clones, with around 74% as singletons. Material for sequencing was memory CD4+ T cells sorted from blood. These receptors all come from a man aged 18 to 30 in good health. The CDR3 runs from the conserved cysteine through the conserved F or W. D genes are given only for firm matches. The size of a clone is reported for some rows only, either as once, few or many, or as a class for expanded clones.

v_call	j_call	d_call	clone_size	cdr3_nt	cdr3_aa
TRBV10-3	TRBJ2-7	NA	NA	TGTGCCGCCAGCGGACTGCGATCCTACGAGCAGTACTTC	CAASGLRSYEQYF
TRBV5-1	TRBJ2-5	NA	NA	TGCGCCAGCAGCTCCGTAGGGGGGGAACAAGAGACCCAGTACTTC	CASSSVGGEQETQYF
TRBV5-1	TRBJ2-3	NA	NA	TGCGCCAGCAGCTTTAACCAAGATACGCAGTATTTT	CASSFNQDTQYF
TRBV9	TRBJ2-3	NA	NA	TGTGCCAGCAGCGCCAGGTGGAGGGCCGATACGCAGTATTTT	CASSARWRADTQYF
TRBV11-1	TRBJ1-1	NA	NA	TGTGCCAGCAGCTTAGTTACTCCGAACACTGAAGCTTTCTTT	CASSLVTPNTEAFF
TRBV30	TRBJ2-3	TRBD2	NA	TGTGCCTGGTCTGGGGGGGGAAGCACAGATACGCAGTATTTT	CAWSGGGSTDTQYF
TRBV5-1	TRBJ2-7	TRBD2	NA	TGCGCCAGCAGCTTGGGGCAGGGAGGGAAGGACAACGAGCAGTACTTC	CASSLGQGGKDNEQYF
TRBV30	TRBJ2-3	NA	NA	TGTGCCTGGAGTTTGAATCCTGGCGGGGGCACAGATACGCAGTATTTT	CAWSLNPGGGTDTQYF
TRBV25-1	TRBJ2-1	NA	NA	TGTGCCAGCAGTCTCTGGGATGAGCAGTTCTTC	CASSLWDEQFF
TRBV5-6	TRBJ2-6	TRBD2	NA	TGTGCCAGCAGCTCGGGAGGTAGCGGGATCTCTGGGGCCAACGTCCTGACTTTC	CASSSGGSGISGANVLTF
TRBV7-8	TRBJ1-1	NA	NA	TGTGCCAGCAGCTTTCAGGGAGGGACTGAAGCTTTCTTT	CASSFQGGTEAFF
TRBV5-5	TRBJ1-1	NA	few	TGTGCCAGCAGCTTGTGGGGGTCGAGCACTGAAGCTTTCTTT	CASSLWGSSTEAFF
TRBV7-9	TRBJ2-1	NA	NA	TGTGCCAGCAGCACTGACGGTAACAATGAGCAGTTCTTC	CASSTDGNNEQFF
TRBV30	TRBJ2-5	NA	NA	TGTGCCTGGAGCGGAACCTCGGTTAAAGAGACCCAGTACTTC	CAWSGTSVKETQYF
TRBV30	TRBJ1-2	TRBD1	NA	TGTGCCTTCGCACAGGGGACGGGAGGCTACACCTTC	CAFAQGTGGYTF
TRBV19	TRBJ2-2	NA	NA	TGTGCCAGCATTCAATACTTTGGGAGCACCGGGGAGCTGTTTTTT	CASIQYFGSTGELFF
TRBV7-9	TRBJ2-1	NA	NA	TGTGCCAGCAGTCCCGCGCGGCGGGCCGGGGAGCAGTTCTTC	CASSPARRAGEQFF
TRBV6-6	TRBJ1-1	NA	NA	TGTGCCAGCAGTTGGTCCAGGGATCCCACTGAAGCTTTCTTT	CASSWSRDPTEAFF